This paragraph reports one T cell receptor (beta chain). The target antigen is unknown. These data belong to a study of T cell responses to AZD1222 COVID-19 vaccine. Whole-study results and caveats: Targets within unmutated variant regions were reportedly found for nearly half of spike-specific TCRs.

The data were produced by immunoSEQ multiplex PCR, yet TCRdb's version contains in-frame clones alone and is incomplete. In the table there are 95,000 to 150,000 clones, 88% of which are singletons. The CDR3 has 18 amino acids. Germline CDR1 reads MGHRA; CDR2 reads YSYEKL. V was pared by 1 base and J by 1 base, with 7 bases of the junction left unmatched. Here the sequenced sample was peripheral blood, taken on day 0 of AZD1222 vaccination. The TCR was taken from an adult in good health. This chain links TRBV4-1 with TRBJ2-5; 12 positions match TRBD2. For the CDR3, the DNA is TGCGCCAGCAGCCAAGGGACTAGCGGGGCCGATTTCCAAGAGACCCAGTACTTC. This translates into CASSQGTSGADFQETQYF.